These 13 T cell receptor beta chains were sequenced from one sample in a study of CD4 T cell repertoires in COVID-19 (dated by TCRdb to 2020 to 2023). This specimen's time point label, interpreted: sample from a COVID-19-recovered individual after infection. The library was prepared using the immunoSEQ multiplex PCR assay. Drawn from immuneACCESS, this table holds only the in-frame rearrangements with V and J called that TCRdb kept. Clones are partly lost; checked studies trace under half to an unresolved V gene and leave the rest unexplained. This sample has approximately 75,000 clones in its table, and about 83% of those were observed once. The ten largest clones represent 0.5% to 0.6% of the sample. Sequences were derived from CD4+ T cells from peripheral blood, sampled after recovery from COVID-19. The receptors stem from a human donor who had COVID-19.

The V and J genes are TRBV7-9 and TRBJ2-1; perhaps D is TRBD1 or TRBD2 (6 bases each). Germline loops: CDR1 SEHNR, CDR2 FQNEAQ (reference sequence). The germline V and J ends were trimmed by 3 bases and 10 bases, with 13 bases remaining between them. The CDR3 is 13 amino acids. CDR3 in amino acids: CASSFLQGGEQFF. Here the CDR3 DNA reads TGTGCCAGCAGCTTCCTACAGGGAGGAGAGCAGTTCTTC.

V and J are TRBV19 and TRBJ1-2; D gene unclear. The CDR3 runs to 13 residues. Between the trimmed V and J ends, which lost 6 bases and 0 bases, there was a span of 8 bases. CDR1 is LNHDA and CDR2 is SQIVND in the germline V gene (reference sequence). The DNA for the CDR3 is TGTGCCAGTAGAAGACATGCTAACTATGGCTACACCTTC. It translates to CASRRHANYGYTF. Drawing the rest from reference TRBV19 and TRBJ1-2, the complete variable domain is DGGITQSPKYLFRKEGQNVTLSCEQNLNHDAMYWYRQDPGQGLRLIYYSQIVNDFQKGDIAEGYSVSREKKESFPLTVTSAQKNPTAFYLCASRRHANYGYTFGSGTRLTVV.

This chain's CDR3 is CASSQPRPGTNTGELFF. CDR3 in DNA: TGTGCCAGCAGCCAACCCCGGCCGGGAACGAACACCGGGGAGCTGTTTTTT. The rearrangement uses TRBV4-2 and TRBJ2-2, with D possibly matching TRBD2 (5 bases). Trimming shortened V by 2 bases and J by 0 bases, and 13 bases separated the two germline ends. The CDR3 sequence is 17 residues long. Germline CDR1 is LGHNA and CDR2 is YNFKEQ.

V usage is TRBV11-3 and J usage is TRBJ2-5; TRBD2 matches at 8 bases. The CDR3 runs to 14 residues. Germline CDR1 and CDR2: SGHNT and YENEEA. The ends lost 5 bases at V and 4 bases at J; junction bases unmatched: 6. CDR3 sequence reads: CASSNGGARETQYF. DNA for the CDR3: TGTGCCAGCAGCAACGGGGGGGCGAGAGAGACCCAGTACTTC.

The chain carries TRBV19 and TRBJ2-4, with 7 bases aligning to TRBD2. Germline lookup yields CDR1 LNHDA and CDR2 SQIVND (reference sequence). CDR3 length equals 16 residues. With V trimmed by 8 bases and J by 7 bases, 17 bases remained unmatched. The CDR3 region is CASSPGLGGGLNIQYF. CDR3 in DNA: TGTGCCAGTTCCCCAGGACTGGGGGGAGGGTTGAACATTCAGTACTTC.

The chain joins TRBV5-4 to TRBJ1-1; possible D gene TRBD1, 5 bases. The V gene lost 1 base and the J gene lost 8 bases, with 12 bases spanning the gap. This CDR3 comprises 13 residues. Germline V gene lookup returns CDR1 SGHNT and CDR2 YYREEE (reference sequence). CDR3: CASSLQQVGEAFF. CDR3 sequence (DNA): TGTGCCAGCAGCTTGCAACAGGTGGGCGAAGCTTTCTTT.

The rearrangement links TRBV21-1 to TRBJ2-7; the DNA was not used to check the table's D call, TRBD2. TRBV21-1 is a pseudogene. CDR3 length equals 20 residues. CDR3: CASSTPKGGTSGAESLRQYF. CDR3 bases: TGTGCCAGCAGCACCCCCAAGGGTGGGACTAGCGGGGCCGAGTCGCTAAGACAGTACTTC.

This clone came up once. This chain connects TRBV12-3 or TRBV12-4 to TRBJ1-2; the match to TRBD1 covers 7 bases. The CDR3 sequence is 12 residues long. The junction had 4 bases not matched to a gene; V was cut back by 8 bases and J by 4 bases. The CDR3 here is CASVRDSYGYTF. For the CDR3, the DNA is TGTGCCAGCGTGAGGGACAGCTATGGCTACACCTTC.

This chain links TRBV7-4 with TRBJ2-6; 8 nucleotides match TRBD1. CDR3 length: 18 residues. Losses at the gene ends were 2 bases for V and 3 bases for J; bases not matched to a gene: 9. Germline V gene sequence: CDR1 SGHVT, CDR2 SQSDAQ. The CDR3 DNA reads TGTGCCAGCAGCTTAACCAGGACAGGGCTAGGTGGGGCCAACGTCCTGACTTTC. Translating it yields CASSLTRTGLGGANVLTF.

CDR3 amino acids: CASSEAMDSQEQYF. The CDR3 nucleotides are TGTGCCAGCAGTGAAGCGATGGACAGTCAGGAGCAGTACTTC. V is TRBV2 and J is TRBJ2-7, with D perhaps TRBD1 (6 bases). This CDR3 region has 14 residues. With 0 bases removed from V and 7 bases from J, the gap between germline ends came to 13 bases. Germline-derived CDR1 and CDR2 are SNHLY and FYNNEI.

This CDR3 reads CASSSGGGYTF. The CDR3, as DNA: TGTGCCAGCAGCTCGGGTGGTGGCTACACCTTC. The V gene is TRBV6-2 or TRBV6-3, the J gene TRBJ1-2; D unclear. CDR3 length equals 11 residues. Germline CDR1 is MNHEY and CDR2 is SVGEGT. The V end was cut by 6 bases, the J end by 7 bases, with 9 bases between.

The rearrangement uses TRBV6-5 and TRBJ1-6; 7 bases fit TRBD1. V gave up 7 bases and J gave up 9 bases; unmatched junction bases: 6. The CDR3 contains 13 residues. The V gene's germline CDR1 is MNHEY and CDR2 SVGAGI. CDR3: CASILDRVSPLHF. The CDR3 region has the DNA TGTGCCAGCATACTAGACAGGGTTTCACCCCTCCACTTT.

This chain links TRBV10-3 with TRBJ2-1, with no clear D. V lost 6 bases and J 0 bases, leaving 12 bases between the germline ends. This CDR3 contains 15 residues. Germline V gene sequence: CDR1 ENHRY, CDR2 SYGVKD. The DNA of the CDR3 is TGTGCCATCAGCGGTGTGGCAGCCTCCTACAATGAGCAGTTCTTC. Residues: CAISGVAASYNEQFF.